A selection of T cell receptor beta chains follows, all from one sample in a study of blood T cell repertoires in COVID-19. Repertoires were generated with immunoSEQ multiplex PCR, while TCRdb's copy carries only in-frame clones and drops some. The sample shows some 150,000 clones, about 83% of them seen only once. Sequences were obtained from peripheral blood. The receptors shown here come from a middle-aged woman with acute or convalescent COVID-19. Both conserved end residues are part of each CDR3. A D gene is named only where the DNA matches it firmly. Clone size, where shown, is once, few, many, or a class for clones that have expanded.

NA | TRBD1 | TRBJ1-2 | TRBV5-1 | CASSYRTGDGYTF | TGCGCCAGCAGCTACCGGACAGGGGATGGCTACACCTTC
NA | TRBD1 | TRBJ2-7 | TRBV10-3 | CATTAVDRAYEQYF | TGTGCCACCACAGCAGTTGACAGGGCCTACGAGCAGTACTTC
NA | NA | TRBJ1-6 | TRBV4-3 | CASSREDSFLDSPLHF | TGCGCCAGCAGCCGCGAGGACAGTTTCTTGGATTCACCCCTCCACTTT
NA | TRBD2 | TRBJ2-5 | TRBV7-3 | CASSRSGRGETQYF | TGTGCCAGCAGCCGTAGCGGGAGGGGGGAGACCCAGTACTTC
NA | TRBD1 | TRBJ2-7 | TRBV20-1 | CSASRGTGGYEQYF | TGCAGTGCTAGTCGGGGGACAGGGGGCTACGAGCAGTACTTC
few | NA | TRBJ1-2 | TRBV19 | CASSMGPNGGYTF | TGTGCCAGTAGTATGGGCCCCAACGGTGGCTACACCTTC
NA | TRBD1 | TRBJ1-4 | TRBV27 | CASSLSDYRGLREKLFF | TGTGCCAGCAGTTTATCGGACTACAGGGGGCTAAGAGAAAAACTGTTTTTT
NA | TRBD1 | TRBJ1-3 | TRBV2 | CARGQGSSGNTIYF | TGTGCCAGGGGACAGGGGTCCTCTGGAAACACCATATATTTT
NA | TRBD1 | TRBJ2-3 | TRBV28 | CASSSDRVTDTQYF | TGTGCCAGCAGCTCCGACAGGGTAACAGATACGCAGTATTTT
NA | NA | TRBJ2-6 | TRBV5-1 | CASGPGGANVLTF | TGCGCCAGCGGCCCGGGTGGGGCCAACGTCCTGACTTTC
NA | NA | TRBJ2-4 | TRBV6-2/TRBV6-3 | CASSLVAVIAKNIQYF | TGTGCCAGCAGTTTGGTAGCGGTAATAGCCAAAAACATTCAGTACTTC
NA | TRBD2 | TRBJ2-1 | TRBV10-3 | CAISLAGKESEQFF | TGTGCCATCAGCTTAGCGGGGAAGGAATCTGAGCAGTTCTTC
NA | NA | TRBJ1-4 | TRBV4-1 | CASSQGLLNEKLFF | TGCGCCAGCAGCCAGGGACTCCTTAATGAAAAACTGTTTTTT
NA | TRBD1 | TRBJ1-5 | TRBV3-1/TRBV3-2 | CASSRVPPGQGAPSNQPQHF | TGTGCCAGCAGCCGAGTACCTCCGGGACAGGGAGCTCCTAGCAATCAGCCCCAGCATTTT
NA | NA | TRBJ1-1 | TRBV30 | CAWSPELNTEAFF | TGTGCCTGGAGCCCTGAACTTAACACTGAAGCTTTCTTT
NA | NA | TRBJ1-1 | TRBV12-3/TRBV12-4 | CASSFSLNTEAFF | TGTGCCAGCAGTTTCAGTCTGAACACTGAAGCTTTCTTT
NA | NA | TRBJ1-1 | TRBV6-2/TRBV6-3 | CASSYGRGLSKVTEAFF | TGTGCCAGCAGTTACGGGAGGGGATTGAGCAAGGTCACTGAAGCTTTCTTT
NA | NA | TRBJ2-7 | TRBV7-2 | CASSPDTPYEQYF | TGTGCCAGCAGCCCTGACACACCTTACGAGCAGTACTTC
NA | NA | TRBJ2-3 | TRBV7-3 | CASSSVTSTDTQYF | TGTGCCAGCAGCTCTGTTACTAGCACAGATACGCAGTATTTT
NA | NA | TRBJ1-1 | TRBV4-3 | CASSQDIAGSFNTEAFF | TGCGCCAGCAGCCAAGACATAGCAGGGTCATTCAACACTGAAGCTTTCTTT
NA | TRBD1 | TRBJ2-2 | TRBV5-1 | CASSLGQDLAGELFF | TGCGCCAGCAGCTTAGGACAGGATTTGGCCGGGGAGCTGTTTTTT
NA | TRBD1 | TRBJ1-2 | TRBV19 | CASSSRQGGYTF | TGTGCCTCCTCATCGAGACAGGGAGGCTACACCTTC
NA | NA | TRBJ1-1 | TRBV4-1 | CASSQGSLYRSNTEAFF | TGCGCCAGCAGCCAAGGTTCTCTCTACAGGAGCAACACTGAAGCTTTCTTT
NA | NA | TRBJ2-6 | TRBV10-3 | CAISIGGSGANVLTF | TGTGCCATCAGCATAGGGGGCTCTGGGGCCAACGTCCTGACTTTC
NA | NA | TRBJ1-3 | TRBV9 | CASSVVSGAGNTIYF | TGTGCCAGCAGCGTAGTTTCAGGGGCTGGAAACACCATATATTTT
NA | TRBD1 | TRBJ1-5 | TRBV7-2 | CASSARDRTLNQPQHF | TGTGCCAGCAGCGCCCGGGACAGGACACTTAATCAGCCCCAGCATTTT
NA | NA | TRBJ2-7 | TRBV25-1 | CASSETAGRRVDEQYF | TGTGCCAGCAGTGAAACGGCGGGGCGCAGGGTCGACGAGCAGTACTTC
once | NA | TRBJ2-3 | TRBV7-8 | CASSLDISSGFTDTQYF | TGTGCCAGCAGCTTAGACATAAGTAGCGGCTTCACAGATACGCAGTATTTT
few | NA | TRBJ2-5 | TRBV6-2/TRBV6-3 | CASSYSGYQETQYF | TGTGCCAGCAGTTACTCCGGTTACCAAGAGACCCAGTACTTC
NA | NA | TRBJ1-5 | TRBV16 | CASSQGRGLGEPQHF | TGTGCCAGCAGCCAGGGCAGGGGTTTGGGTGAGCCCCAGCATTTT
NA | TRBD1 | TRBJ1-5 | TRBV19 | CASSMGTGKVNQPQHF | TGTGCCAGTAGTATGGGGACAGGGAAGGTAAATCAGCCCCAGCATTTT
NA | NA | TRBJ2-3 | TRBV7-7 | CASSPRTGADTQYF | TGTGCTAGCAGCCCCCGAACTGGTGCAGATACGCAGTATTTT
NA | NA | TRBJ2-3 | TRBV2 | CASRTLGSGITDTQYF | TGTGCCAGCAGGACTCTAGGTAGCGGAATCACAGATACGCAGTATTTT
NA | NA | TRBJ1-5 | TRBV7-2 | CASSLIAPGGNQPQHF | TGTGCCAGCAGCTTAATCGCCCCGGGGGGCAATCAGCCCCAGCATTTT
NA | NA | TRBJ2-7 | TRBV29-1 | CSVALGGGVGYEQYF | TGCAGCGTTGCACTGGGAGGAGGGGTGGGATACGAGCAGTACTTC
few | NA | TRBJ1-6 | TRBV6-6 | CAVESGQFGSPLHF | TGTGCCGTAGAATCCGGACAGTTCGGTTCACCCCTCCACTTT
NA | NA | TRBJ1-2 | TRBV30 | CAQTPSGGYGYTF | TGTGCCCAAACCCCCTCCGGGGGCTATGGCTACACCTTC
NA | NA | TRBJ1-5 | TRBV7-9 | CASSLDYQPQHF | TGTGCCAGCAGCTTAGACTATCAGCCCCAGCATTTT
NA | TRBD2 | TRBJ2-1 | TRBV7-2 | CASSSLAGGVHEQFF | TGTGCCAGCAGCTCACTAGCGGGAGGGGTCCATGAGCAGTTCTTC
NA | NA | TRBJ2-1 | TRBV9 | CASSLLDLGNEQFF | TGTGCCAGCAGCCTCTTGGACTTGGGGAATGAGCAGTTCTTC
NA | TRBD1 | TRBJ1-2 | TRBV29-1 | CSVVTGGGGYTF | TGCAGCGTAGTTACAGGGGGCGGCGGCTACACCTTC